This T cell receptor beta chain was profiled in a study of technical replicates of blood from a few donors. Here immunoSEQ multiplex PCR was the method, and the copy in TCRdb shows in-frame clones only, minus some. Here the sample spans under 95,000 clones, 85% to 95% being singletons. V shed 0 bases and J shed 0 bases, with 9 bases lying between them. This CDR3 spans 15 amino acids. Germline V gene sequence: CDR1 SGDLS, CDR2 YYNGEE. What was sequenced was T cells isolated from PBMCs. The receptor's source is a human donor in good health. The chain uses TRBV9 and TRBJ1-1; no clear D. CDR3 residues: CASSVGEEMNTEAFF. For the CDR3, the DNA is TGTGCCAGCAGCGTAGGAGAAGAGATGAACACTGAAGCTTTCTTT. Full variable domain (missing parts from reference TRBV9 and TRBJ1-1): DSGVTQTPKHLITATGQRVTLRCSPRSGDLSVYWYQQSLDQGLQFLIQYYNGEERAKGNILERFSAQQFPDLHSELNLSSLELGDSALYFCASSVGEEMNTEAFFGQGTRLTVV.